This T cell receptor (beta chain) was found in a study of blood T cell repertoires in COVID-19. The overall study: Acute-phase and convalescent COVID-19 samples originated in the United States, Italy and Spain. PBMCs, B-cell-depleted T cells, or T cells provided the cDNA or gDNA that made up the material.

Authors' methods: Amplification with reference gene primers provided the estimates of nucleated cell counts. Data came from immunoSEQ multiplex PCR; TCRdb stores just in-frame clones and leaves some out. V, J and clone size are those of that table, while D and trimming were read from the DNA. The repertoire holds approximately 220,000 clones, with 80% to 90% as singletons. The sequencing input was peripheral blood. The TCR originated in a woman aged 45-65 years with acute or convalescent COVID-19.

The CDR3 is CAISLLGVTDTQYF. The DNA of the CDR3 is TGTGCCATCAGCTTACTCGGAGTAACAGATACGCAGTATTTT. The chain links TRBV10-3 to TRBJ2-3; D gene uncertain. Germline assignment: CDR1 ENHRY and CDR2 SYGVKD. Trimming cost V 6 bases and J 3 bases, with 13 bases left between them. This CDR3 is built from 14 residues.